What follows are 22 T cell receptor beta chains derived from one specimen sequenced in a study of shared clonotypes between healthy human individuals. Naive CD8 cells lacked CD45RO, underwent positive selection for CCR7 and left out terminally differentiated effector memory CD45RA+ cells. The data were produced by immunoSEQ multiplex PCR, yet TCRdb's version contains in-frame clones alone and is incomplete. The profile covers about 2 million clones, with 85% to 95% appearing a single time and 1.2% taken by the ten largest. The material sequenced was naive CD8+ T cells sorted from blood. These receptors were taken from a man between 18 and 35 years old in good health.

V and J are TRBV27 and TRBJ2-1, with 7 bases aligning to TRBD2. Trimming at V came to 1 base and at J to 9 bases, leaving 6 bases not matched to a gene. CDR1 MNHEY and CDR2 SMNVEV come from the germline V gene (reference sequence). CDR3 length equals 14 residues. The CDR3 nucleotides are TGTGCCAGCAGTTTATTCGGGGGGTACTTTGAGCAGTTCTTC. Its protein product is CASSLFGGYFEQFF.

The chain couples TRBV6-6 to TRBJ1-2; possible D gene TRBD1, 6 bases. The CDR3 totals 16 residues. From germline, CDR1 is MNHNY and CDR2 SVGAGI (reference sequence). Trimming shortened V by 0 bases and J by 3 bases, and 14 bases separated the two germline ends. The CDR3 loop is CASSYSVGPGDYGYTF. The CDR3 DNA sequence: TGTGCCAGCAGTTACTCGGTAGGGCCAGGGGACTATGGCTACACCTTC.

This CDR3 is CASSYDASGAQETQYF. CDR3 DNA: TGTGCCAGCAGTTACGACGCTAGCGGGGCACAAGAGACCCAGTACTTC. V is TRBV6-6 and J is TRBJ2-5; 9 bases are shared with TRBD2. The CDR3 length is 16 residues. In germline, CDR1 is MNHNY, CDR2 SVGAGI (reference sequence). J lost 2 bases, V lost 2 bases, and 6 bases had no gene match.

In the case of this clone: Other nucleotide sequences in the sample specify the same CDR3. In DNA form, the CDR3 reads TGTGCCAGCAGCCTCGGAGGAATCACAGATACGCAGTATTTT. Its translation: CASSLGGITDTQYF. The V call is TRBV5-6, the J call TRBJ2-3, with a possible D match to TRBD2 (5 bases). With 4 bases removed from V and 2 bases from J, the gap between germline ends came to 11 bases. CDR1 is SGHDT and CDR2 is YYEEEE in the germline V gene. The CDR3 runs 14 residues.

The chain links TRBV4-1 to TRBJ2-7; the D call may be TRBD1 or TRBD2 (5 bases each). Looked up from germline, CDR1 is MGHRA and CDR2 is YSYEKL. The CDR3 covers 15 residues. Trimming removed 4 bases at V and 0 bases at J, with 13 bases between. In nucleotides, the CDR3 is TGCGCCAGCAGCCCGGGACCTCAAGCCTCCTACGAGCAGTACTTC. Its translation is CASSPGPQASYEQYF.

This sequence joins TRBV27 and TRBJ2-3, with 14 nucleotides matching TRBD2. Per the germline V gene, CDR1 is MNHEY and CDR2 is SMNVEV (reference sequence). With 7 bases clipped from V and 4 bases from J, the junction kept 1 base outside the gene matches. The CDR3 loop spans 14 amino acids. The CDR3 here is CASKGLAGADTQYF. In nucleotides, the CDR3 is TGTGCCAGCAAGGGACTAGCGGGAGCAGATACGCAGTATTTT.

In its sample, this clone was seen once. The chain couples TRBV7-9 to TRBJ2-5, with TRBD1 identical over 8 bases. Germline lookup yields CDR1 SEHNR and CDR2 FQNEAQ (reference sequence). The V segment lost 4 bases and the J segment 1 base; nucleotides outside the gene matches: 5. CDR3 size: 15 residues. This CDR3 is CASSSGQGVQETQYF. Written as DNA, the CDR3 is TGTGCCAGCAGCTCAGGACAGGGTGTCCAAGAGACCCAGTACTTC.

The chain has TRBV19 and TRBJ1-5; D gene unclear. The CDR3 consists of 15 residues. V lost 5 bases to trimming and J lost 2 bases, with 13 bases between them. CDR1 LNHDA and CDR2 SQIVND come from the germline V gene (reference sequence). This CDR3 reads CASSVDTGRNQPQHF. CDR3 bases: TGTGCCAGTAGTGTTGACACGGGTCGCAATCAGCCCCAGCATTTT.

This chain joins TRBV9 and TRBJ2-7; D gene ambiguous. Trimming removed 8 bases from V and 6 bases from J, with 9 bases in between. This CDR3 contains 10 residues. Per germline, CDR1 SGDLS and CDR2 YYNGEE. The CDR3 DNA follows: TGTGCCAGAGGAAGACGCGAGCAGTACTTC. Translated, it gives CARGRREQYF.

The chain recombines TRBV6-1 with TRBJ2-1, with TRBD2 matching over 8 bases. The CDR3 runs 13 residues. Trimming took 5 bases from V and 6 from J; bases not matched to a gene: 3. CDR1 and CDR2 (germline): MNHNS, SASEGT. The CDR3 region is CASSTGTSNEQFF. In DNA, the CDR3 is TGTGCCAGCAGTACCGGGACTAGCAATGAGCAGTTCTTC.

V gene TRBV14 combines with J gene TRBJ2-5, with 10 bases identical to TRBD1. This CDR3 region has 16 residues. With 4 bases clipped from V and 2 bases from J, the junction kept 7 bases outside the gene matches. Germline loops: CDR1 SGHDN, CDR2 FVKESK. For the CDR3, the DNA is TGTGCCAGCAGCCCACAGACAGGGGGCGTGCAAGAGACCCAGTACTTC. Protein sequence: CASSPQTGGVQETQYF. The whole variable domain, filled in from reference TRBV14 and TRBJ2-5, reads EAGVTQFPSHSVIEKGQTVTLRCDPISGHDNLYWYRRVMGKEIKFLLHFVKESKQDESGMPNNRFLAERTGGTYSTLKVQPAELEDSGVYFCASSPQTGGVQETQYFGPGTRLLVL.

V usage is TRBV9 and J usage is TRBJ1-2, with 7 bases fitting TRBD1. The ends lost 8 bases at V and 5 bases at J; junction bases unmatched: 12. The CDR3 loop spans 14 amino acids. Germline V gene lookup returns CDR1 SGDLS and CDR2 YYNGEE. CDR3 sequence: CASSLGGEGYGYTF. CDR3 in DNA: TGTGCCAGTTCTTTAGGGGGCGAGGGGTATGGCTACACCTTC.

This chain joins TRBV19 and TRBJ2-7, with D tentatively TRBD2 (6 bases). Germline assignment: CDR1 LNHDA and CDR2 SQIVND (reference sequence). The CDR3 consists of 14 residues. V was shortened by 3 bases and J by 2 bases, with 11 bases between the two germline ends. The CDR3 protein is CASSISGEPYEQYF. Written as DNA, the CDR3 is TGTGCCAGTAGTATTTCGGGGGAACCCTACGAGCAGTACTTC.

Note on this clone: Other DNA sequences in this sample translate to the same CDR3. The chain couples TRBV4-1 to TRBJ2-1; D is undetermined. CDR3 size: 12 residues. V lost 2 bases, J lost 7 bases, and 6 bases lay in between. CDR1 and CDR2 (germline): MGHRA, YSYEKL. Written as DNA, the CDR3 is TGCGCCAGCAGCCAATTTGGAAATGAGCAGTTCTTC. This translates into CASSQFGNEQFF.

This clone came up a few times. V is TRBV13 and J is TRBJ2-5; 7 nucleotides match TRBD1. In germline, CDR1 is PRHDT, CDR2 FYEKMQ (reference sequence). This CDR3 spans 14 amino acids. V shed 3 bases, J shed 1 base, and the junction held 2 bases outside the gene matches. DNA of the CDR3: TGTGCCAGCAGCTTCCGGGACAGCCAAGAGACCCAGTACTTC. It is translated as CASSFRDSQETQYF.

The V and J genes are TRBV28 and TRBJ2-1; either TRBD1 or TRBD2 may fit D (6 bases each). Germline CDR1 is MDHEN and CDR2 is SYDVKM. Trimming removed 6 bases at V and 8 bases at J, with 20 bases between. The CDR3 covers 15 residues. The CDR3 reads CASSPRGAGMDEQFF. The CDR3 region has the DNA TGTGCCAGCAGCCCGAGGGGGGCTGGAATGGATGAGCAGTTCTTC.

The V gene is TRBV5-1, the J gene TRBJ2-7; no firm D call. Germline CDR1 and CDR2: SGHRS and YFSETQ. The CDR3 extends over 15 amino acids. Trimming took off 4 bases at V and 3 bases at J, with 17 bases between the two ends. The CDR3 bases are TGCGCCAGCAGCGCCTTTATAGCAGCAGGCTACGAGCAGTACTTC. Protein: CASSAFIAAGYEQYF.

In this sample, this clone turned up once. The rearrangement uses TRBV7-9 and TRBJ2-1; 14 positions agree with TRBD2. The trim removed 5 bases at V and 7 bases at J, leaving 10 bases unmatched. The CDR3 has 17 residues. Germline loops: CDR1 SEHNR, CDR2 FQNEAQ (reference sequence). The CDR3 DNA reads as TGTGCCAGCAGCGACTTTGGGACTAGCGGGAGCCAGAATGAGCAGTTCTTC. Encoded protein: CASSDFGTSGSQNEQFF.

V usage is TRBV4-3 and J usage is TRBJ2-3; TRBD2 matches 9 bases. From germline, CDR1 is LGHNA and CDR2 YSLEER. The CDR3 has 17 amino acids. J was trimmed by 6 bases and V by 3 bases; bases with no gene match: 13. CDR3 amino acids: CASSHWVAGEGGDTQYF. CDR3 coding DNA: TGCGCCAGCAGCCATTGGGTAGCGGGAGAAGGCGGGGATACGCAGTATTTT.

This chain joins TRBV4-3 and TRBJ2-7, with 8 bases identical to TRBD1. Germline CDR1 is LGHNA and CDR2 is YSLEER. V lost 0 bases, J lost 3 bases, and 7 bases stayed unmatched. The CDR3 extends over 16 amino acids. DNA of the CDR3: TGCGCCAGCAGCCAAGACTCCGGGACAGGCGGCTACGAGCAGTACTTC. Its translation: CASSQDSGTGGYEQYF.

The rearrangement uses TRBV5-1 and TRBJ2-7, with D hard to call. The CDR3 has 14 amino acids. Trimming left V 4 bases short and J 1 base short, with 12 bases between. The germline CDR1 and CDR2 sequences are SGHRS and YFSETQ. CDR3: CASSQLETSYEQYF. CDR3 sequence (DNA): TGCGCCAGCAGCCAGTTGGAAACTTCCTACGAGCAGTACTTC. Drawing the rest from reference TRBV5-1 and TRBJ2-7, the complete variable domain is KAGVTQTPRYLIKTRGQQVTLSCSPISGHRSVSWYQQTPGQGLQFLFEYFSETQRNKGNFPGRFSGRQFSNSRSEMNVSTLELGDSALYLCASSQLETSYEQYFGPGTRLTVT.

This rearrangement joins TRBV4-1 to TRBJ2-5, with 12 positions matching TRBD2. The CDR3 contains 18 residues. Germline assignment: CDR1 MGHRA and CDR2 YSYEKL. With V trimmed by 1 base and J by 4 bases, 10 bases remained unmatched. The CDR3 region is CASSQGPSGGESRETQYF. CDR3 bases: TGCGCCAGCAGCCAAGGGCCTAGCGGGGGGGAGTCTAGAGAGACCCAGTACTTC.